A selection of T cell receptor beta chains follows, all from one sample in a study of T-cell reconstitution after alpha-beta-depleted transplantation in children. TCRdb reprocessed the PCR reads with MiXCR, giving one entry per CDR3 protein. Of 200,000 to 300,000 distinct CDR3 sequences detected, roughly 8.2% appear once; the ten largest clones hold 5% to 8%. This specimen was PBMCs, mostly from graft donor cells, taken 180 days after TCRalphabeta/CD19-depleted stem cell transplant. These receptors were taken from a male patient aged 10 to 17 who had a stem cell transplant for acute lymphoblastic leukemia, so the T cells may come from the graft donor. The CDR3 runs from the conserved cysteine through the conserved F or W. D genes are given only for firm matches. For some rows the clone size is stated as once, few or many, or as a class when expanded; others skip it.

abundance: -; j_gene: TRBJ2-2; v_gene: TRBV28; d_gene: -; CDR3aa: CASTPTPGPTAGELFF; CDR3nt: TGTGCCAGCACCCCCACCCCGGGACCAACGGCCGGGGAGCTGTTTTTT
abundance: many; j_gene: TRBJ2-1; v_gene: TRBV25-1; d_gene: -; CDR3aa: CASRRGYNEQFF; CDR3nt: TGTGCCAGCCGGAGGGGGTACAATGAGCAGTTCTTC
abundance: many; j_gene: TRBJ2-1; v_gene: TRBV24-1; d_gene: TRBD1; CDR3aa: CATSDSHRGLGNEQFF; CDR3nt: TGTGCCACCAGTGATTCCCACAGGGGGCTCGGCAATGAGCAGTTCTTC
abundance: few; j_gene: TRBJ2-5; v_gene: TRBV20-1; d_gene: TRBD2; CDR3aa: CSARDHSGRIETQYF; CDR3nt: TGCAGTGCTAGAGATCATAGCGGGAGAATCGAGACCCAGTACTTC
abundance: many; j_gene: TRBJ2-5; v_gene: TRBV29-1; d_gene: -; CDR3aa: CSVGLVGEQETQYF; CDR3nt: TGCAGCGTTGGGTTGGTAGGGGAACAAGAGACCCAGTACTTC
abundance: many; j_gene: TRBJ2-7; v_gene: TRBV7-6; d_gene: -; CDR3aa: CASSLAGDFPYEQYF; CDR3nt: TGTGCCAGCAGCTTAGCGGGGGACTTCCCCTACGAGCAGTACTTC
abundance: many; j_gene: TRBJ2-1; v_gene: TRBV4-2; d_gene: -; CDR3aa: CASSQDIQTSSYNEQFF; CDR3nt: TGTGCCAGCAGCCAAGATATCCAAACGAGTTCCTACAATGAGCAGTTCTTC
abundance: many; j_gene: TRBJ2-5; v_gene: TRBV27; d_gene: -; CDR3aa: CASSLNPPLGNTLQETQYF; CDR3nt: TGTGCCAGCAGTTTAAATCCTCCCTTAGGGAACACGCTTCAAGAGACCCAGTACTTC
abundance: many; j_gene: TRBJ2-7; v_gene: TRBV6-2/TRBV6-3; d_gene: TRBD1; CDR3aa: CASSLIGDSPREQYF; CDR3nt: TGTGCCAGCAGTTTAATTGGGGACAGCCCTCGCGAGCAGTACTTC
abundance: many; j_gene: TRBJ1-4; v_gene: TRBV6-5; d_gene: TRBD1; CDR3aa: CASSWTGRGKLFF; CDR3nt: TGTGCCAGCAGTTGGACAGGGAGGGGAAAACTGTTTTTT
abundance: many; j_gene: TRBJ2-7; v_gene: TRBV11-2; d_gene: TRBD1; CDR3aa: CASSLSTGTGEYF; CDR3nt: TGTGCCAGCAGCTTAAGTACCGGGACAGGGGAGTACTTC
abundance: few; j_gene: TRBJ2-6; v_gene: TRBV3-1; d_gene: -; CDR3aa: CASSLNRRSGANVLTF; CDR3nt: TGTGCCAGCAGCCTAAACAGGCGCTCTGGGGCCAACGTCCTGACTTTC
abundance: many; j_gene: TRBJ1-1; v_gene: TRBV6-5; d_gene: -; CDR3aa: CASSLFVGNTEAFF; CDR3nt: TGTGCCAGCAGTCTATTCGTCGGGAACACTGAAGCTTTCTTT
abundance: many; j_gene: TRBJ1-2; v_gene: TRBV20-1; d_gene: -; CDR3aa: CSARDSLYGYTF; CDR3nt: TGCAGTGCTAGAGATTCCCTCTATGGCTACACCTTC
abundance: many; j_gene: TRBJ2-1; v_gene: TRBV5-1; d_gene: -; CDR3aa: CASTSYNEQFF; CDR3nt: TGCGCCAGCACAAGCTACAATGAGCAGTTCTTC
abundance: many; j_gene: TRBJ2-7; v_gene: TRBV4-3; d_gene: TRBD1; CDR3aa: CASSQFDRASEQYF; CDR3nt: TGCGCCAGCAGCCAATTTGACAGGGCAAGCGAGCAGTACTTC
abundance: many; j_gene: TRBJ2-1; v_gene: TRBV3-1; d_gene: -; CDR3aa: CASSQDKYNEQFF; CDR3nt: TGTGCCAGCAGCCAAGATAAGTACAATGAGCAGTTCTTC
abundance: many; j_gene: TRBJ1-1; v_gene: TRBV4-3; d_gene: TRBD1; CDR3aa: CASSQAGTEWLTEAFF; CDR3nt: TGCGCCAGCAGCCAGGCCGGGACAGAGTGGTTGACTGAAGCTTTCTTT
abundance: many; j_gene: TRBJ2-1; v_gene: TRBV6-5; d_gene: -; CDR3aa: CASSYSVSLAGNEQFF; CDR3nt: TGTGCCAGCAGTTACTCAGTTAGTCTGGCGGGCAATGAGCAGTTCTTC
abundance: many; j_gene: TRBJ1-1; v_gene: TRBV14; d_gene: -; CDR3aa: CASSQSVNTEAFF; CDR3nt: TGTGCCAGCAGCCAATCAGTGAACACTGAAGCTTTCTTT
abundance: many; j_gene: TRBJ2-1; v_gene: TRBV6-5; d_gene: -; CDR3aa: CASSYGVAGNEQFF; CDR3nt: TGTGCCAGCAGTTACGGGGTAGCAGGCAATGAGCAGTTCTTC
abundance: many; j_gene: TRBJ1-3; v_gene: TRBV4-1; d_gene: TRBD1; CDR3aa: CASSHARDSGNTIYF; CDR3nt: TGCGCCAGCAGCCACGCCCGGGACAGTGGAAACACCATATATTTT
abundance: many; j_gene: TRBJ2-3; v_gene: TRBV7-3; d_gene: -; CDR3aa: CASSLKGTDTQYF; CDR3nt: TGTGCCAGCAGCTTAAAAGGGACAGATACGCAGTATTTT
abundance: -; j_gene: TRBJ2-6; v_gene: TRBV19; d_gene: -; CDR3aa: CASSTWGNGANVLTF; CDR3nt: TGTGCCAGTAGCACCTGGGGGAATGGGGCCAACGTCCTGACTTTC
abundance: many; j_gene: TRBJ2-2; v_gene: TRBV12-5; d_gene: TRBD2; CDR3aa: CASGRLAGGDTGELFF; CDR3nt: TGTGCTAGTGGCCGACTAGCGGGAGGGGACACCGGGGAGCTGTTTTTT
abundance: -; j_gene: TRBJ1-1; v_gene: TRBV19; d_gene: -; CDR3aa: CASLGRGNTEAFF; CDR3nt: TGTGCCAGTCTAGGACGGGGAAACACTGAAGCTTTCTTT
abundance: many; j_gene: TRBJ1-5; v_gene: TRBV15; d_gene: -; CDR3aa: CATSRGSNQPQHF; CDR3nt: TGTGCCACCAGCAGAGGCAGCAATCAGCCCCAGCATTTT
abundance: many; j_gene: TRBJ1-1; v_gene: TRBV7-9; d_gene: -; CDR3aa: CASSFWGAGGTEAFF; CDR3nt: TGTGCCAGCAGCTTTTGGGGGGCTGGCGGCACTGAAGCTTTCTTT
abundance: many; j_gene: TRBJ2-1; v_gene: TRBV5-1; d_gene: -; CDR3aa: CASSLGAVGDEQFF; CDR3nt: TGCGCCAGCAGCTTGGGAGCAGTCGGCGATGAGCAGTTCTTC
abundance: many; j_gene: TRBJ2-5; v_gene: TRBV5-1; d_gene: TRBD2; CDR3aa: CASSLELAGGETQYF; CDR3nt: TGCGCCAGCAGCTTGGAACTAGCGGGAGGGGAGACCCAGTACTTC
abundance: many; j_gene: TRBJ2-2; v_gene: TRBV3-1; d_gene: -; CDR3aa: CASSQSRGRAGELFF; CDR3nt: TGTGCCAGCAGCCAGAGCCGGGGACGAGCCGGGGAGCTGTTTTTT
abundance: many; j_gene: TRBJ2-3; v_gene: TRBV5-1; d_gene: -; CDR3aa: CASSLLTAGQGGGTDTQYF; CDR3nt: TGCGCCAGCAGCTTGTTGACCGCAGGGCAGGGGGGAGGAACAGATACGCAGTATTTT
abundance: many; j_gene: TRBJ1-2; v_gene: TRBV9; d_gene: -; CDR3aa: CASSVGISNYGYTF; CDR3nt: TGTGCCAGCAGCGTAGGGATCTCTAACTATGGCTACACCTTC
abundance: many; j_gene: TRBJ2-1; v_gene: TRBV24-1; d_gene: -; CDR3aa: CATSDLQQNLFF; CDR3nt: TGTGCCACCAGTGATTTGCAACAGAACCTGTTCTTC
abundance: many; j_gene: TRBJ2-3; v_gene: TRBV6-5; d_gene: -; CDR3aa: CASSYSSLRGTQYF; CDR3nt: TGTGCCAGCAGTTACTCGAGTTTAAGGGGCACGCAGTATTTT
abundance: many; j_gene: TRBJ1-2; v_gene: TRBV6-2/TRBV6-3; d_gene: -; CDR3aa: CASRMDRANYGYTF; CDR3nt: TGTGCCAGCAGAATGGACAGAGCTAACTATGGCTACACCTTC
abundance: many; j_gene: TRBJ2-2; v_gene: TRBV5-4; d_gene: -; CDR3aa: CASSLAGVITGELFF; CDR3nt: TGTGCCAGCAGCTTGGCGGGGGTAATAACCGGGGAGCTGTTTTTT
abundance: many; j_gene: TRBJ2-7; v_gene: TRBV5-1; d_gene: TRBD2; CDR3aa: CASSRIGLAGSYEQYF; CDR3nt: TGCGCCAGCAGCCGGATAGGGCTAGCGGGCTCCTACGAGCAGTACTTC
abundance: -; j_gene: TRBJ1-1; v_gene: TRBV18; d_gene: -; CDR3aa: CASSPDSNTEAFF; CDR3nt: TGTGCCAGCTCACCCGACAGTAACACTGAAGCTTTCTTT
abundance: many; j_gene: TRBJ2-3; v_gene: TRBV10-3; d_gene: TRBD2; CDR3aa: CAISEPGTSVTDTQYF; CDR3nt: TGTGCCATCAGTGAACCAGGGACTAGCGTCACAGATACGCAGTATTTT
abundance: many; j_gene: TRBJ1-4; v_gene: TRBV12-3/TRBV12-4; d_gene: -; CDR3aa: CASTLYRFEKLFF; CDR3nt: TGTGCCAGCACCCTGTACAGGTTTGAAAAACTGTTTTTT
abundance: many; j_gene: TRBJ1-5; v_gene: TRBV12-3/TRBV12-4; d_gene: -; CDR3aa: CASTMTDNQPQHF; CDR3nt: TGTGCCAGCACTATGACCGACAATCAGCCCCAGCATTTT
abundance: -; j_gene: TRBJ2-1; v_gene: TRBV20-1; d_gene: TRBD1; CDR3aa: CSAARDRGKGEQFF; CDR3nt: TGCAGTGCCGCCCGGGACAGGGGGAAAGGGGAGCAGTTCTTC
abundance: many; j_gene: TRBJ2-3; v_gene: TRBV28; d_gene: -; CDR3aa: CASSTSTDTQYF; CDR3nt: TGTGCCAGCAGTACAAGCACAGATACGCAGTATTTT
abundance: -; j_gene: TRBJ2-5; v_gene: TRBV4-1; d_gene: -; CDR3aa: CASSQVDGQETQYF; CDR3nt: TGCGCCAGCAGCCAAGTGGACGGCCAAGAGACCCAGTACTTC
abundance: many; j_gene: TRBJ2-5; v_gene: TRBV11-2; d_gene: TRBD2; CDR3aa: CASNPSGGALETQYF; CDR3nt: TGTGCCAGCAACCCTAGCGGGGGGGCCTTGGAGACCCAGTACTTC
abundance: many; j_gene: TRBJ2-6; v_gene: TRBV5-1; d_gene: -; CDR3aa: CASSFRVSGANVLTF; CDR3nt: TGCGCCAGCAGCTTCAGGGTATCTGGGGCCAACGTCCTGACTTTC
abundance: many; j_gene: TRBJ2-7; v_gene: TRBV12-3/TRBV12-4; d_gene: -; CDR3aa: CASSFRQYEQYF; CDR3nt: TGTGCCAGCAGTTTTAGGCAGTACGAGCAGTACTTC
abundance: many; j_gene: TRBJ2-3; v_gene: TRBV12-3/TRBV12-4; d_gene: -; CDR3aa: CASSLRQLSTDTQYF; CDR3nt: TGTGCCAGCAGTTTAAGGCAGCTTAGCACAGATACGCAGTATTTT
abundance: many; j_gene: TRBJ2-7; v_gene: TRBV28; d_gene: TRBD1; CDR3aa: CASSFRGQISYEQYF; CDR3nt: TGTGCCAGCAGTTTTAGGGGACAGATCTCCTACGAGCAGTACTTC
abundance: many; j_gene: TRBJ2-4; v_gene: TRBV14; d_gene: -; CDR3aa: CASSQGGGGIQYF; CDR3nt: TGTGCCAGCAGCCAAGGAGGGGGAGGCATTCAGTACTTC